This T cell receptor beta chain derives from a study of cytomegalovirus exposure and HLA in healthy donors. About the research overall: HLA-typed donors contributed 80 million to 85 million unique TCRs, which were held in an early data release.

The study ran its PCR with 60 Vbeta and 13 Jbeta primers. Here immunoSEQ multiplex PCR was the method, and the copy in TCRdb shows in-frame clones only, minus some. The table records 110,000 to 150,000 clones, about 80% of them present only once. Study conclusions and caveats: The availability of immune exposure information extended only to CMV serostatus. A later analysis showed TCR association rates differing by HLA locus, peaking at DRB1 and lowest at HLA-C. Analysis was carried out at a later point, and it linked a missense DCLRE1C variant to TCR beta V- and J-gene trimming.

CDR3 length: 16 residues. Per germline, CDR1 SGHVS and CDR2 FNYEAQ. V was cut by 1 base and J by 8 bases, with 15 bases left in between. In the case of this clone: Its antigen is as yet unknown.

The receptor comes from a male donor in good health and CMV-seropositive. The sequencing input was PBMCs. J is TRBJ1-6 and V is TRBV7-6; no clear D gene. CDR3 residues: CASSLEIQDGDSPLHF. The CDR3 DNA reads TGTGCCAGCAGCTTAGAAATCCAGGATGGTGATTCACCCCTCCACTTT.